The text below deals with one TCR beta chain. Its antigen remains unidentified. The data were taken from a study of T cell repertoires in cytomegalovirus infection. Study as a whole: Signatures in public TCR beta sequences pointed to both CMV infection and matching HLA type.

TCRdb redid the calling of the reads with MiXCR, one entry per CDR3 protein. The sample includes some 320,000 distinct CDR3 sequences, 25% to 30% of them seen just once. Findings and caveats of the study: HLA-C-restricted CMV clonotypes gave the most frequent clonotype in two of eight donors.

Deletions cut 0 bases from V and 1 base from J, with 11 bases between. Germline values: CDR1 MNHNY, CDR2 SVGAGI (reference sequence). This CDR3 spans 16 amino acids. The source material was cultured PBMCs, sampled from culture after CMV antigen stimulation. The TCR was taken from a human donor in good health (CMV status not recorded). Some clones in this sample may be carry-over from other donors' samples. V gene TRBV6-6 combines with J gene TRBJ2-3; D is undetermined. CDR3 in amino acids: CASSYSLGPGTDTQYF. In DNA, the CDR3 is TGTGCCAGCAGTTACTCGCTAGGGCCCGGCACAGATACGCAGTATTTT.